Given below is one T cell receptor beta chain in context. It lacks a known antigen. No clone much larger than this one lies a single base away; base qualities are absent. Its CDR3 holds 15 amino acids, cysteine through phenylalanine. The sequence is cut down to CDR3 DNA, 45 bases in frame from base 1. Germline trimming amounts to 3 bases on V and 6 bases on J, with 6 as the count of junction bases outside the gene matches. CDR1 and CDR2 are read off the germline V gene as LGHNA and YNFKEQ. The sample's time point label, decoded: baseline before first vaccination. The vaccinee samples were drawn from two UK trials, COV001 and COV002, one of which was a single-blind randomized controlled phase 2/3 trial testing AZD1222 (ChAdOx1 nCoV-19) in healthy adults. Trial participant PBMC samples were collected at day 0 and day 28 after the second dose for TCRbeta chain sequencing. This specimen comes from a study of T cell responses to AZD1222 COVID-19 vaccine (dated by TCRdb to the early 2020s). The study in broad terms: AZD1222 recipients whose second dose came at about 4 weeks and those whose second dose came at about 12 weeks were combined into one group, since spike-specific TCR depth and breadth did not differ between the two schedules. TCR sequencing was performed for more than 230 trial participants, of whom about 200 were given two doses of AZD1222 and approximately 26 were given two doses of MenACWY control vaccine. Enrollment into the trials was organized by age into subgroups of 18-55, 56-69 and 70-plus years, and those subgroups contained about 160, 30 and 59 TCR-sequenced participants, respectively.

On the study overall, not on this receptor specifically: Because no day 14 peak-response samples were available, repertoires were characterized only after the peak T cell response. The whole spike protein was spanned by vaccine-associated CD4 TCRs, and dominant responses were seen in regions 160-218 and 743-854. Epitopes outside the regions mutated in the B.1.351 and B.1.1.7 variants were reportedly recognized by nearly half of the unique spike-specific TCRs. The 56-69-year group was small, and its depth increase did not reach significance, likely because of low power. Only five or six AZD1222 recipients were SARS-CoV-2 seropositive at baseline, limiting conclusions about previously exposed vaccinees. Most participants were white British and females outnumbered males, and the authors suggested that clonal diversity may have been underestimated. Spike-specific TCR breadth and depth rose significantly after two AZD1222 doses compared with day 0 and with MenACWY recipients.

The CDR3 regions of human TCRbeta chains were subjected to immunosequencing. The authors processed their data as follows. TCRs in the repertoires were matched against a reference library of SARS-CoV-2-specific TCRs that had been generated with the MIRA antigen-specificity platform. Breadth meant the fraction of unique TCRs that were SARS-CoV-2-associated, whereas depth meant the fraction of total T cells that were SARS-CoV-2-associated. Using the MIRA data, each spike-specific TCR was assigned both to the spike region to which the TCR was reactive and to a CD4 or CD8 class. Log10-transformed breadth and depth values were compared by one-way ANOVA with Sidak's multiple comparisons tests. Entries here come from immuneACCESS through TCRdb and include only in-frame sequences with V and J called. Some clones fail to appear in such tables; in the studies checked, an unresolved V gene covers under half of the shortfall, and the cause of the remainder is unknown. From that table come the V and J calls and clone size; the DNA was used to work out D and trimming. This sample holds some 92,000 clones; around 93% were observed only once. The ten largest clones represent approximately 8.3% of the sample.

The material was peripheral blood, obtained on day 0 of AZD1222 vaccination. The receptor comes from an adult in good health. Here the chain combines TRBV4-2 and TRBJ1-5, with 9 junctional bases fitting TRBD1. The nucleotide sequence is TGTGCCAGCAGCCACACAGGGGGCGCGGTTCAGCCCCAGCATTTT. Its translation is CASSHTGGAVQPQHF.